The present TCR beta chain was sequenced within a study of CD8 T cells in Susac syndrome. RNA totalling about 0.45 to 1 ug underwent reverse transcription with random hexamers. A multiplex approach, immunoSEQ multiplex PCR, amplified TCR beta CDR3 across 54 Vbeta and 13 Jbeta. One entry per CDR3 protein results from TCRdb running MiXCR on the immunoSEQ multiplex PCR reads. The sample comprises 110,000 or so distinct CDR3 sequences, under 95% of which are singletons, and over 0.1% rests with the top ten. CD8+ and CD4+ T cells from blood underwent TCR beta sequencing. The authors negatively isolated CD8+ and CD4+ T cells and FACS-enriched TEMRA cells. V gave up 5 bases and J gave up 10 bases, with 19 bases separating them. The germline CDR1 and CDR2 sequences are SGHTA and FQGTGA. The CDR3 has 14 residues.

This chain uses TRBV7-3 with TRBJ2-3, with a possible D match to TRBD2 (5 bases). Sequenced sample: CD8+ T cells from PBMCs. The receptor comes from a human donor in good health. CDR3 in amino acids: CASSDGAGYRSQYF. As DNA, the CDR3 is TGTGCCAGCAGCGATGGCGCGGGCTATCGGTCGCAGTATTTT. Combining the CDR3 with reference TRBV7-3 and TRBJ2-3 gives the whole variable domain GAGVSQTPSNKVTEKGKYVELRCDPISGHTALYWYRQSLGQGPEFLIYFQGTGAADDSGLPNDRFFAVRPEGSVSTLKIQRTERGDSAVYLCASSDGAGYRSQYFGPGTRLTVL.